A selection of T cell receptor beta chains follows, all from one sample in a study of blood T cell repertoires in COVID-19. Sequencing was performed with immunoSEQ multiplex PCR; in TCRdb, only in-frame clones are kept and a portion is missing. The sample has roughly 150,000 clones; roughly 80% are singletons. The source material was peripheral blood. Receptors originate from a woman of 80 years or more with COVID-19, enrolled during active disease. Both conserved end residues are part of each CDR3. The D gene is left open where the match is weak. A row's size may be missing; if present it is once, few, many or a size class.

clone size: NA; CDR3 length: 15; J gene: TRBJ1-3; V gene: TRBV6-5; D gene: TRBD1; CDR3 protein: CASSWDRASGNTIYF; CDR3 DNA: TGTGCCAGCAGTTGGGACAGGGCCTCTGGAAACACCATATATTTT
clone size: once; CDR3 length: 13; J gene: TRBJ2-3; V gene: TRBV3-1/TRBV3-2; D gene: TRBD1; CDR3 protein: CASSQGVGTGKYF; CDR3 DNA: TGTGCCAGCAGCCAAGGGGTGGGGACAGGGAAATATTTT
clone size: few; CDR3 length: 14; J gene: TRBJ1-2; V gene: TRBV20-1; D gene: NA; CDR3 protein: CSASIGRGTAGYTF; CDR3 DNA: TGCAGTGCTAGTATTGGCAGGGGAACGGCTGGCTACACCTTC
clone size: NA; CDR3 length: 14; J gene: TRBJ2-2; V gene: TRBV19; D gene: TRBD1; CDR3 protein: CASRSADRDGELFF; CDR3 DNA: TGTGCCAGTAGGAGCGCGGACAGGGACGGGGAGCTGTTTTTT
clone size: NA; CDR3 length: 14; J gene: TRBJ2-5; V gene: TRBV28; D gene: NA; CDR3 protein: CASSLAGPGETQYF; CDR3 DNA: TGTGCCAGCAGTTTAGCGGGGCCAGGGGAGACCCAGTACTTC
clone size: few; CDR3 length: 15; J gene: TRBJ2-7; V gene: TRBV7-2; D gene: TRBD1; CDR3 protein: CASSSQGARSYEQYF; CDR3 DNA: TGTGCCAGCAGCTCGCAGGGGGCGAGATCCTACGAGCAGTACTTC
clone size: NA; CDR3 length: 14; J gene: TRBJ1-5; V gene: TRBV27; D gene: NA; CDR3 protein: CASSFGQGGQPQHF; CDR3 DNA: TGTGCCAGCAGTTTTGGGCAGGGAGGTCAGCCCCAGCATTTT
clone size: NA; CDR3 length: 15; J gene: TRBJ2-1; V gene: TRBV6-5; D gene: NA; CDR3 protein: CASSHTPPGVNEQFF; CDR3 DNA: TGTGCCAGCAGTCACACGCCCCCAGGGGTCAATGAGCAGTTCTTC
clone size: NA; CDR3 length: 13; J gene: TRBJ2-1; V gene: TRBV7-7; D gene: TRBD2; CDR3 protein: CASSLGTSNEQFF; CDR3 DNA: TGTGCTAGCAGCTTGGGGACTAGCAATGAGCAGTTCTTC
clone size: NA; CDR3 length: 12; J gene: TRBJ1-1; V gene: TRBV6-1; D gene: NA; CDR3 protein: CASSERNTEAFF; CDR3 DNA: TGTGCCAGCAGTGAGAGGAACACTGAAGCTTTCTTT
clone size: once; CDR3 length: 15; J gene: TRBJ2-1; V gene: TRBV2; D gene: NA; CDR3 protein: CASSPSGDSYNEQFF; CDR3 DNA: TGTGCCAGCAGTCCATCCGGGGATTCCTACAATGAGCAGTTCTTC
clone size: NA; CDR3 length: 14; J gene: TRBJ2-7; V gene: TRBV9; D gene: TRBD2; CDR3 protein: CASSSGTSGREQYF; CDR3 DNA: TGTGCCAGCAGCTCCGGGACTAGCGGGAGAGAGCAGTACTTC
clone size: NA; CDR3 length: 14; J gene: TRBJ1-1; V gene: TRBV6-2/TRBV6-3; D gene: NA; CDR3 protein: CASSDPGASTEAFF; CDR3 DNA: TGTGCCAGCAGTGATCCAGGGGCTTCCACTGAAGCTTTCTTT
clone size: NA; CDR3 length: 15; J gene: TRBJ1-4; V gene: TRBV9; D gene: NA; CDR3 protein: CASSRSGGDYEKLFF; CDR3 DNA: TGTGCCAGCAGCAGAAGTGGAGGGGACTATGAAAAACTGTTTTTT
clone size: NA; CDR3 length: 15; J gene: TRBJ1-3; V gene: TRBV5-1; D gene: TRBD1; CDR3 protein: CASSRGTGSGNTIYF; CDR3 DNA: TGCGCCAGCAGCAGGGGGACAGGGTCTGGAAACACCATATATTTT
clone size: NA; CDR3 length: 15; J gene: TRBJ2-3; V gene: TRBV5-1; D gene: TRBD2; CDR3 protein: CASQQSGSSTDTQYF; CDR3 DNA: TGCGCCAGCCAACAAAGCGGGAGTAGCACAGATACGCAGTATTTT
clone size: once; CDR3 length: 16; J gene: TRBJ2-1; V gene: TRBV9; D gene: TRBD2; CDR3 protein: CASSAGNFGRTDEQFF; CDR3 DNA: TGTGCCAGCAGCGCGGGAAATTTCGGGAGGACTGATGAGCAGTTCTTC
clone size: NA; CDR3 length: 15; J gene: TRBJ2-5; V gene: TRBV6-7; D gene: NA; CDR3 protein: CASSARDRRQETQYF; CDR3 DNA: TGTGCCAGCAGTGCACGAGACAGAAGACAAGAGACCCAGTACTTC
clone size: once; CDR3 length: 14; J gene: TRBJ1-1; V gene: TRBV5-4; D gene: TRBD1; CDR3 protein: CASSFDRGNTEAFF; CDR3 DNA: TGTGCCAGCAGCTTTGACAGGGGGAACACTGAAGCTTTCTTT
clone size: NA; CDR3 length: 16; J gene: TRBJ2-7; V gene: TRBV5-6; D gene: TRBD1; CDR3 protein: CASRHSGTGFAYEQYF; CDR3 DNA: TGTGCCAGCAGACACTCCGGGACAGGGTTTGCCTACGAGCAGTACTTC
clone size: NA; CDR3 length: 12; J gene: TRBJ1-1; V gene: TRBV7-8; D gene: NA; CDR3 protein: CASSLVYTEAFF; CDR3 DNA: TGTGCCAGCAGCTTAGTATACACTGAAGCTTTCTTT
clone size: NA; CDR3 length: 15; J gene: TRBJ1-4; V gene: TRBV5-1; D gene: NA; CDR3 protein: CASSAGGDRNEKLFF; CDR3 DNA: TGCGCCAGCAGCGCGGGAGGGGATCGAAATGAAAAACTGTTTTTT
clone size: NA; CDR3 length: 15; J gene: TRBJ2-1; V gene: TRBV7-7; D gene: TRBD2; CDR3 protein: CASSIPGTTYNEQFF; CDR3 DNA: TGTGCTAGCAGCATCCCCGGGACTACTTACAATGAGCAGTTCTTC
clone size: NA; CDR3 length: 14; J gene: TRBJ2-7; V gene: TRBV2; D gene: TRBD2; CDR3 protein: CASSEGLADYEQYF; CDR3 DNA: TGTGCCAGCAGTGAGGGACTAGCGGACTACGAGCAGTACTTC
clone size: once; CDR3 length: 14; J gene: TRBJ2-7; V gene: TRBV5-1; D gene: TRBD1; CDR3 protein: CASSRGQGAGEQYF; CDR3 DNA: TGCGCCAGCAGCCGAGGACAGGGGGCTGGAGAGCAGTACTTC
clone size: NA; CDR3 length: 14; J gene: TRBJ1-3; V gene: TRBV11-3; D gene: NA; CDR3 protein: CASSSPSSGNTIYF; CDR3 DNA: TGTGCCAGCAGCTCCCCGAGTTCGGGAAACACCATATATTTT
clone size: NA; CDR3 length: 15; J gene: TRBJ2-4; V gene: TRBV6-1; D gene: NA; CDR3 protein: CASSEGALAKNIQYF; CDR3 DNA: TGTGCCAGCAGTGAGGGGGCCCTGGCCAAAAACATTCAGTACTTC
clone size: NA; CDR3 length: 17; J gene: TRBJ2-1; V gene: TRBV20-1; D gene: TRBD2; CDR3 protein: CSASFSGTSGAPHEQFF; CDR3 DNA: TGCAGTGCTAGTTTTTCGGGAACTAGCGGGGCCCCGCATGAGCAGTTCTTC
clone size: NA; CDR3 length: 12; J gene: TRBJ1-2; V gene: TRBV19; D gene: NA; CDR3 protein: CASSETPPRYTF; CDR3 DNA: TGTGCCAGTAGCGAGACACCTCCGCGCTACACCTTC
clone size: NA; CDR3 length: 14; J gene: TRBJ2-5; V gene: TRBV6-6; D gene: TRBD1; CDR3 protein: CASSYSPGGETQYF; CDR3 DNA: TGTGCCAGCAGTTACTCTCCAGGGGGAGAGACCCAGTACTTC
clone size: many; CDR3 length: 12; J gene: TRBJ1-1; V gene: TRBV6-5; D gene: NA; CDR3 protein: CASSRTVTEAFF; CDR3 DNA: TGTGCCAGCAGCAGGACTGTCACTGAAGCTTTCTTT
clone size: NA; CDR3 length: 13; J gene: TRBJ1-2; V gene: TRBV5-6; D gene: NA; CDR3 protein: CASSFSGLHGYTF; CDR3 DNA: TGTGCCAGCAGCTTTTCAGGGCTGCATGGCTACACCTTC
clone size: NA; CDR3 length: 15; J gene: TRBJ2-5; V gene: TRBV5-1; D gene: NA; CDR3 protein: CASSSNSGFQETQYF; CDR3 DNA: TGCGCCAGCAGCTCGAACTCAGGGTTCCAAGAGACCCAGTACTTC
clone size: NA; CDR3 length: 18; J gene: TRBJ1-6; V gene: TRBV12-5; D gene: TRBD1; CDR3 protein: CASGLVRGLSYMVSPLHF; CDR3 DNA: TGTGCTAGTGGTTTGGTAAGGGGGCTATCGTACATGGTTTCACCCCTCCACTTT
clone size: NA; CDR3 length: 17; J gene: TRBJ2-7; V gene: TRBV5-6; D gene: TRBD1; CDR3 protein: CASSLDTGTVYSYEQYF; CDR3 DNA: TGTGCCAGCAGTTTGGATACCGGGACAGTCTACTCCTACGAGCAGTACTTC
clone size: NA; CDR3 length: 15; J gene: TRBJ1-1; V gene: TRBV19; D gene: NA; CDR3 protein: CASSTPQGGESEAFF; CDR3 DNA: TGTGCCAGTAGCACTCCCCAAGGGGGGGAAAGCGAGGCTTTCTTT
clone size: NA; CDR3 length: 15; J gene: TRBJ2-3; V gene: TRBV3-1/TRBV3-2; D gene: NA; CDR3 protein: CASSRPGMLADTQYF; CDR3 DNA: TGTGCCAGCAGCCGACCGGGGATGCTGGCAGATACGCAGTATTTT
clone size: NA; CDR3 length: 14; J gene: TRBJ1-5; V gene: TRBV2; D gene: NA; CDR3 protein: CASSGEFFGQPQHF; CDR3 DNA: TGTGCCAGCAGTGGGGAGTTTTTTGGTCAGCCCCAGCATTTT
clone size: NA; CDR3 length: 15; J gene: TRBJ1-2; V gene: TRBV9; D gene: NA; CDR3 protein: CASSTRTGDNYGYTF; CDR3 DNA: TGTGCCAGCAGCACCCGGACGGGAGATAACTATGGCTACACCTTC
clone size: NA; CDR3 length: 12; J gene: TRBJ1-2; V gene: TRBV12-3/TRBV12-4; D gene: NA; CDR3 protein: CASSLTGYGYTF; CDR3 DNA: TGTGCCAGCAGTTTGACAGGATATGGCTACACCTTC
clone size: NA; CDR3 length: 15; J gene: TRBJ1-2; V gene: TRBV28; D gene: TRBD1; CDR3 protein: CASTPRDRGLSGYTF; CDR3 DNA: TGTGCCAGCACCCCCCGGGACAGGGGGCTAAGTGGCTACACCTTC
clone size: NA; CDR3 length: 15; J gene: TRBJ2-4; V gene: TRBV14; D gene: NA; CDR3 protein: CASSQGGAAKNIQYF; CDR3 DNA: TGTGCCAGCAGCCAGGGGGGAGCGGCCAAAAACATTCAGTACTTC
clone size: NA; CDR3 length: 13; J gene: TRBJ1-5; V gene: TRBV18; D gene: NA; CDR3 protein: CASCAGAAQPQHF; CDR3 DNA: TGTGCCAGCTGTGCGGGGGCAGCTCAGCCCCAGCATTTT
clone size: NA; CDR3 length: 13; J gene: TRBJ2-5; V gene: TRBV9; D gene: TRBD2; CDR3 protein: CASSAGLEETQYF; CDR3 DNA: TGTGCCAGCAGCGCAGGACTAGAAGAGACCCAGTACTTC
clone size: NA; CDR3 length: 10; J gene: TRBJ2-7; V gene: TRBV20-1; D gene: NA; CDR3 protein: CSVGSYEQYF; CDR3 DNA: TGCAGTGTCGGCTCCTACGAGCAGTACTTC
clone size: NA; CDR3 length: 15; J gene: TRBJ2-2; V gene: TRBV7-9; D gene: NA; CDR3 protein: CASSLFREYTGELFF; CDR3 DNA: TGTGCCAGCAGCTTATTTCGGGAGTACACCGGGGAGCTGTTTTTT
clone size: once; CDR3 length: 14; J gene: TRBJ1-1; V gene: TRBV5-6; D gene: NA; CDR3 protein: CASSWRAVNTEAFF; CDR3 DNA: TGTGCCAGCAGCTGGAGGGCGGTGAACACTGAAGCTTTCTTT
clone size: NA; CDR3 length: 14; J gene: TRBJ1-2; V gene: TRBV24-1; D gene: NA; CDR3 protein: CATSDSGRDKGYTF; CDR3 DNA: TGTGCCACCAGTGATTCGGGCAGGGACAAAGGCTACACCTTC
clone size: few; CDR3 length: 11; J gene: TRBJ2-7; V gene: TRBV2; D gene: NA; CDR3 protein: CASSGGYEQYF; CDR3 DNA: TGTGCCAGCAGTGGAGGATACGAGCAGTACTTC
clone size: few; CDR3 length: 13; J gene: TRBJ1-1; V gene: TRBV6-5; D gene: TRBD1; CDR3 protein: CASRGTANTEAFF; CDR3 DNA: TGTGCCAGCAGGGGGACAGCGAACACTGAAGCTTTCTTT
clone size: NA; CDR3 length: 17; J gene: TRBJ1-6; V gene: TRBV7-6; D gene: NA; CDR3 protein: CASSLASSSTSNSPLHF; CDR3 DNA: TGTGCCAGCAGCTTAGCCTCTTCGTCCACCAGTAATTCACCCCTCCACTTT
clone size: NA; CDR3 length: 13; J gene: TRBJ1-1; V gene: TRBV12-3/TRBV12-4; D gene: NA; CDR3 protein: CASTSGLATEAFF; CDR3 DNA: TGTGCCAGCACCTCCGGACTGGCGACTGAAGCTTTCTTT
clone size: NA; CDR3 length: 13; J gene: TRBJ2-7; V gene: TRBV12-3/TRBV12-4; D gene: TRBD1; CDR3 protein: CASGDRASYEQYF; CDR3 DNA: TGTGCCAGCGGGGACAGGGCTTCCTACGAGCAGTACTTC
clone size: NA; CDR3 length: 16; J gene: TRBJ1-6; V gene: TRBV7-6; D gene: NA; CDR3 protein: CASSLGRDTAYSPLHF; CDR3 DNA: TGTGCCAGCAGCTTGGGCCGGGACACAGCATATTCACCCCTCCACTTT
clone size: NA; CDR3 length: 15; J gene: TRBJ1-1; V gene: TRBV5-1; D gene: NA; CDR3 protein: CASTSLGPANTEAFF; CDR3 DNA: TGCGCCAGCACCTCCTTGGGGCCAGCGAACACTGAAGCTTTCTTT
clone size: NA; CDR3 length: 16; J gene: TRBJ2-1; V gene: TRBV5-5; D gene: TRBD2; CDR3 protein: CASSAGLAGAYNEQFF; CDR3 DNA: TGTGCCAGCAGCGCGGGACTAGCGGGAGCTTACAATGAGCAGTTCTTC
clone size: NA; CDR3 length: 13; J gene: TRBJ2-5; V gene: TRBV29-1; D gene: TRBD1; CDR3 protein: CSVARDSGETQYF; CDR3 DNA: TGCAGCGTTGCGAGGGACAGTGGTGAGACCCAGTACTTC
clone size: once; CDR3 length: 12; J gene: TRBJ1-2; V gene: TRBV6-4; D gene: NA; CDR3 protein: CASTQGLSGYTF; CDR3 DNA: TGTGCCAGCACCCAGGGACTGAGCGGCTACACCTTC